Listed here are 18 T cell receptor beta chains from one sample, sequenced in a study of blood T cell repertoires in COVID-19. The table came from immunoSEQ multiplex PCR; TCRdb's copy has only in-frame clones and leaves some out. This table holds over 200,000 clones, about 89% found once. Sample: peripheral blood. These receptors all stem from a man in his forties who had recovered from COVID-19.

This chain joins TRBV7-2 and TRBJ2-7; TRBD2 matches at 13 bases. The CDR3 totals 18 residues. The ends lost 1 base at V and 0 bases at J; junction bases unmatched: 6. Germline assignment: CDR1 SGHTA and CDR2 FQGNSA. CDR3 amino acids: CASSLGSGLAGFSYEQYF. The CDR3 DNA sequence: TGTGCCAGCAGCTTAGGTTCGGGACTAGCGGGATTCTCCTACGAGCAGTACTTC.

The V and J genes are TRBV7-2 and TRBJ2-1; TRBD2 agrees at 8 bases. Unmatched junction bases numbered 12, after V lost 7 bases and J lost 7 bases. This CDR3 is 15 amino acids long. CDR1 and CDR2 from the germline V gene are SGHTA and FQGNSA. Here the CDR3 DNA reads TGTGCCAGCATCATTGCCGGGGGGGCCACGAATGAGCAGTTCTTC. Its protein is CASIIAGGATNEQFF.

This clone was observed a handful of times. The chain links TRBV7-6 to TRBJ1-1; 7 nucleotides match TRBD1. The CDR3 runs 16 residues. The germline gives CDR1 SGHVS, CDR2 FNYEAQ. With 1 base clipped from V and 0 bases from J, the junction kept 5 bases outside the gene matches. The CDR3 loop is CASSLEGAGMNTEAFF. The CDR3 nucleotides read TGTGCCAGCAGCTTAGAGGGGGCAGGGATGAACACTGAAGCTTTCTTT.

V usage is TRBV9 and J usage is TRBJ2-2; 7 bases are a match to TRBD2. The CDR3 has 15 amino acids. In germline, CDR1 is SGDLS, CDR2 YYNGEE. V lost 3 bases, J lost 2 bases, and 4 bases stayed unmatched. DNA for the CDR3: TGTGCCAGCAGCGCGAGCGGGATCAACACCGGGGAGCTGTTTTTT. It translates to CASSASGINTGELFF.

DNA for the CDR3: TGTGCCAGCAGCTTAATAGGGACTAGTTTGCACACCGGGGAGCTGTTTTTT. It specifies CASSLIGTSLHTGELFF. V usage is TRBV7-2 and J usage is TRBJ2-2, with 8 bases fitting TRBD2. Looked up from germline, CDR1 is SGHTA and CDR2 is FQGNSA. Germline trimming cut 2 bases from V and 3 bases from J; bases unmatched to any gene: 8. This CDR3 region has 17 residues.

V is TRBV25-1 and J is TRBJ2-7; TRBD1 aligns across 9 bases. This CDR3 has 14 amino acids. From germline, CDR1 is MGHDK and CDR2 SYGVNS. J gave up 0 bases and V 5 bases, and 2 bases lay outside the gene matches. CDR3 in amino acids: CASSWTGASYEQYF. In nucleotides, the CDR3 is TGTGCCAGCAGTTGGACAGGGGCCTCCTACGAGCAGTACTTC.

This chain connects TRBV14 to TRBJ2-7; 12 bases map to TRBD2. V shed 0 bases, J shed 5 bases, and the junction held 11 bases outside the gene matches. Germline CDR1 and CDR2: SGHDN and FVKESK. CDR3 length: 18 amino acids. Written as DNA, the CDR3 is TGTGCCAGCAGCCAAGATAAAAAGGCTAGCGGGAGGGTAGACGAGCAGTACTTC. This codes for CASSQDKKASGRVDEQYF.

The J gene is TRBJ2-1, the V gene TRBV19, with 13 positions matching TRBD2. V trimming: 5 bases; J trimming: 1 base; junction bases outside the gene matches: 8. Germline-derived CDR1 and CDR2 are LNHDA and SQIVND (reference sequence). The CDR3 sequence is 18 residues long. DNA of the CDR3: TGTGCCAGTAGTCCTAGGACTAGCGGGAGCCGTTCCTACAATGAGCAGTTCTTC. Translation: CASSPRTSGSRSYNEQFF.

The rearrangement uses TRBV19 and TRBJ1-1; D uncertain. Germline CDR1 reads LNHDA; CDR2 reads SQIVND (reference sequence). The CDR3 consists of 13 residues. V was clipped by 0 bases and J by 3 bases, with 5 bases between them. The CDR3 reads CASSIDLYTEAFF. The CDR3 region has the DNA TGTGCCAGTAGTATAGACCTGTACACTGAAGCTTTCTTT. Full variable domain (rest looked up from reference TRBV19 and TRBJ1-1): DGGITQSPKYLFRKEGQNVTLSCEQNLNHDAMYWYRQDPGQGLRLIYYSQIVNDFQKGDIAEGYSVSREKKESFPLTVTSAQKNPTAFYLCASSIDLYTEAFFGQGTRLTVV.

The chain recombines TRBV9 with TRBJ1-2, with 9 bases aligning to TRBD1. Germline CDR1 and CDR2: SGDLS and YYNGEE. V gave up 4 bases and J gave up 4 bases; unmatched junction bases: 5. The CDR3 has 14 amino acids. DNA for the CDR3: TGTGCCAGCAGCCCGGACAGGGGAACCTATGGCTACACCTTC. It yields the protein CASSPDRGTYGYTF.

V gene TRBV5-1 combines with J gene TRBJ2-7; TRBD1 aligns across 9 bases. This CDR3 contains 15 residues. Germline CDR1 SGHRS, CDR2 YFSETQ. Losses at the gene ends were 0 bases for V and 1 base for J; bases not matched to a gene: 2. Here the CDR3 reads CASSLGTGESYEQYF. In DNA, the CDR3 is TGCGCCAGCAGCTTGGGGACAGGGGAGTCCTACGAGCAGTACTTC.

The V gene is TRBV11-1, the J gene TRBJ1-1, with D hard to call. The CDR3 is 14 residues long. The ends were cut back, 5 bases at V and 3 bases at J, with 13 bases in the middle. Per germline, CDR1 SGHAT and CDR2 FQDESV (reference sequence). In DNA, the CDR3 is TGTGCCAGCAGCCCGATTACATCGTACACTGAAGCTTTCTTT. Its translation is CASSPITSYTEAFF.

The chain recombines TRBV16 with TRBJ2-2, with D unresolved. CDR3 length: 14 amino acids. Per the germline V gene, CDR1 is KGHSY and CDR2 is FQNENV. The V end was cut by 4 bases, the J end by 2 bases, with 8 bases between. CDR3 DNA: TGTGCCAGCAGCCGACGGGTTAACACCGGGGAGCTGTTTTTT. Its translation is CASSRRVNTGELFF. Drawing the rest from reference TRBV16 and TRBJ2-2, the complete variable domain is GEEVAQTPKHLVRGEGQKAKLYCAPIKGHSYVFWYQQVLKNEFKFLISFQNENVFDETGMPKERFSAKCLPNSPCSLEIQATKLEDSAVYFCASSRRVNTGELFFGEGSRLTVL.

The V and J genes are TRBV20-1 and TRBJ2-7; tentatively, D is TRBD1 (6 bases). Deletions cut 3 bases from V and 5 bases from J, with 11 bases between. The CDR3 runs to 12 residues. The germline V gene has CDR1 DFQATT and CDR2 SNEGSKA (reference sequence). This chain's CDR3 is CSASPQGNEQYF. The CDR3 DNA reads TGCAGTGCTAGTCCTCAGGGGAACGAGCAGTACTTC.

The CDR3 sequence is CASSAERDYQETQYF. CDR3 DNA: TGTGCCAGCAGTGCCGAGCGGGATTACCAAGAGACCCAGTACTTC. V usage is TRBV2 and J usage is TRBJ2-5; 7 bases map to TRBD2. With V trimmed by 4 bases and J by 0 bases, 5 bases remained unmatched. The CDR3 has 15 amino acids. Germline V lookup: CDR1 SNHLY, CDR2 FYNNEI.

This chain connects TRBV15 to TRBJ2-5; D uncertain. Germline V CDR1 and CDR2: LNHNV, YYDKDF (reference sequence). V was clipped by 0 bases and J by 5 bases, with 10 bases between them. CDR3 length: 14 amino acids. The CDR3 is CATSREAAWETQYF. CDR3 nucleotides: TGTGCCACCAGCAGAGAAGCCGCCTGGGAGACCCAGTACTTC.

The V gene is TRBV6-2 or TRBV6-3, the J gene TRBJ1-1; TRBD1 agrees at 9 bases. V lost 3 bases, J lost 7 bases, and 6 bases stayed unmatched. Germline-derived CDR1 and CDR2 are MNHEY and SVGEGT. CDR3 length equals 14 residues. CDR3 amino acids: CASSYLTGQGEAFF. CDR3 DNA sequence: TGTGCCAGCAGTTATCTTACGGGACAGGGTGAAGCTTTCTTT.

This chain links TRBV19 with TRBJ2-3, with a weak D call TRBD2 (6 bases). CDR1 is LNHDA and CDR2 is SQIVND in the germline V gene (reference sequence). V was shortened by 4 bases and J by 4 bases, with 15 bases between the two germline ends. This CDR3 contains 15 residues. CDR3 sequence reads: CASSTGFGSSDTQYF. CDR3 nucleotides: TGTGCCAGTAGTACAGGGTTCGGGAGTTCAGATACGCAGTATTTT.